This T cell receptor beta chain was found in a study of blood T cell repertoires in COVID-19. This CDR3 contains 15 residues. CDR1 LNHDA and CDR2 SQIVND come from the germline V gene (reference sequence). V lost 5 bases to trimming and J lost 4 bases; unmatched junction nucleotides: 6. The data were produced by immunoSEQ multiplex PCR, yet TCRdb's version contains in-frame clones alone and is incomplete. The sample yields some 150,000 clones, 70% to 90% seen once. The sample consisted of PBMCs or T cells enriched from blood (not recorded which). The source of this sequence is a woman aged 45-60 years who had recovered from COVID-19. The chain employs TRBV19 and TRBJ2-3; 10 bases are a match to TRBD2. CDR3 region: CASSRVAGGPDTQYF. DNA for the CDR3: TGTGCCAGTAGTCGGGTAGCGGGAGGCCCAGATACGCAGTATTTT.